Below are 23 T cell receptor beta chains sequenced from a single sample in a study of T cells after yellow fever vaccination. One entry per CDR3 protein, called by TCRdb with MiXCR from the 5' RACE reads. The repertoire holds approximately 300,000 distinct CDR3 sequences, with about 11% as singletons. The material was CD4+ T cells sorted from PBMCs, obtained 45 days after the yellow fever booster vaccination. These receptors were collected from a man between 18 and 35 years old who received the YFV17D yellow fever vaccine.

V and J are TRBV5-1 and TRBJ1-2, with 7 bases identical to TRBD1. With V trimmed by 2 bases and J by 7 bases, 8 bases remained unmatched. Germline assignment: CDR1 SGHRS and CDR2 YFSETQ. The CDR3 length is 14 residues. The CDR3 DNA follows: TGCGCCAGCAGCTTACTTCAGGGGGGACGTGGCTACACCTTC. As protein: CASSLLQGGRGYTF.

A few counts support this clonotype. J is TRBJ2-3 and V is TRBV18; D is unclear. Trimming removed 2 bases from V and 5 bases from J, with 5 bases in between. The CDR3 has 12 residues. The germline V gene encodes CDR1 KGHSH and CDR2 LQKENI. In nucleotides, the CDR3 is TGTGCCAGCTCACCAGGACGAGATACGCAGTATTTT. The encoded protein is CASSPGRDTQYF.

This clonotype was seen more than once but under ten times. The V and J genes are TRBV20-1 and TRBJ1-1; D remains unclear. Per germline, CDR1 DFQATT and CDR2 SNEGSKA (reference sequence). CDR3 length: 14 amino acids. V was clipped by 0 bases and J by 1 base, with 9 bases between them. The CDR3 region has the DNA TGCAGTGCTAGAGATCTACGGGGGAACACTGAAGCTTTCTTT. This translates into CSARDLRGNTEAFF.

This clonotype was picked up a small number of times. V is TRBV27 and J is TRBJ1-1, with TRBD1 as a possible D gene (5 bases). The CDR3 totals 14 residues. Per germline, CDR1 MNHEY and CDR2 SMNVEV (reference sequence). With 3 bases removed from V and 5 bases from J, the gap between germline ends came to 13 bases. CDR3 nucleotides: TGTGCCAGCAGTTTTTGGGGGGAGGGAACTGAAGCTTTCTTT. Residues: CASSFWGEGTEAFF.

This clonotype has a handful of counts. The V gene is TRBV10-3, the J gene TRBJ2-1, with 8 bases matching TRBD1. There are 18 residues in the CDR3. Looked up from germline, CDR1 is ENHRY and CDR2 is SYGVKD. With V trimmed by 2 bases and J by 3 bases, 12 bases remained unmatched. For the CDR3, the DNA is TGTGCCATCAGTGAGCAGCCCCGGAGAGGACAGGGCTACAATGAGCAGTTCTTC. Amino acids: CAISEQPRRGQGYNEQFF.

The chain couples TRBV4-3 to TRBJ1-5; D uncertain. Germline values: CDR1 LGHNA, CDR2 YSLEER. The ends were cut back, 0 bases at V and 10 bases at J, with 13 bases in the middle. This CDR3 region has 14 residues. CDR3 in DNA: TGCGCCAGCAGCCAAGATCTTGAAAGCGGACCCCAGCATTTT. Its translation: CASSQDLESGPQHF.

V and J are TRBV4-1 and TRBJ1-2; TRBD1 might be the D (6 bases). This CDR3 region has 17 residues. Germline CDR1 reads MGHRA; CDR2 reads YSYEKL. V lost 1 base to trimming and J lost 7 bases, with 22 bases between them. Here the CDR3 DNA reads TGCGCCAGCAGCCAAGGGCCCACAGGGCGCCGACTGTTTGGCTACACCTTC. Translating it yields CASSQGPTGRRLFGYTF.

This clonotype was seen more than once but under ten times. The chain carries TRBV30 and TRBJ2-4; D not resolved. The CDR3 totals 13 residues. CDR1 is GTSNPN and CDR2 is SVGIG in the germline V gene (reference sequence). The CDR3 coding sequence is TGTGCGACCAGCCGGGTAGCCAAAAACATTCAGTACTTC. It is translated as CATSRVAKNIQYF.

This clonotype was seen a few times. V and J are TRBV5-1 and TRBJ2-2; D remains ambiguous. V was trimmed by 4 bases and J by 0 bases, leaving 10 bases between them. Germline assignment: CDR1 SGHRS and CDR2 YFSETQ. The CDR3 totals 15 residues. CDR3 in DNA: TGCGCCAGCAGCACGGACCCGGCGAACACCGGGGAGCTGTTTTTT. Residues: CASSTDPANTGELFF.

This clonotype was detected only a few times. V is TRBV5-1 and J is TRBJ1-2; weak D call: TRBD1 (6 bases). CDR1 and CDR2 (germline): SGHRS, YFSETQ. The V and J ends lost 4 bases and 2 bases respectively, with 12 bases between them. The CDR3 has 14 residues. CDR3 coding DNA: TGCGCCAGCAGCGAGAGGACAGCGAACTATGGCTACACCTTC. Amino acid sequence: CASSERTANYGYTF.

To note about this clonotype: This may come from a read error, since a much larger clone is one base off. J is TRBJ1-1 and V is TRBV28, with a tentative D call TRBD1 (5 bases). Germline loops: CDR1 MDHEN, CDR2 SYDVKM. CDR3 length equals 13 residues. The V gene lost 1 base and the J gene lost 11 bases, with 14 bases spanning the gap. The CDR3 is CASSLSRGGDAFF. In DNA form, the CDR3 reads TGTGCCAGCAGTTTATCCCGCGGGGGGGATGCTTTCTTT.

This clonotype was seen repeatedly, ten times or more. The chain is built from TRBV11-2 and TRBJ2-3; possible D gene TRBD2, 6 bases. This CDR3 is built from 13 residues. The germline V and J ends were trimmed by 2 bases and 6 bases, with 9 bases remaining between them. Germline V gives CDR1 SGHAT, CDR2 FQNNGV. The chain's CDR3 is CASSLLRGDTQYF. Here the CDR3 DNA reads TGTGCCAGCAGCTTACTTCGGGGGGATACGCAGTATTTT.

DNA of the CDR3: TGCAGTGCCAGGGGTTCGGGAAACACCATATATTTT. It is translated as CSARGSGNTIYF. The chain is built from TRBV20-1 and TRBJ1-3, with D possibly matching TRBD1 (6 bases). Trimming cost V 6 bases and J 4 bases, with 10 bases left between them. Germline V gene data show CDR1 as DFQATT and CDR2 as SNEGSKA (reference sequence). CDR3 length equals 12 residues.

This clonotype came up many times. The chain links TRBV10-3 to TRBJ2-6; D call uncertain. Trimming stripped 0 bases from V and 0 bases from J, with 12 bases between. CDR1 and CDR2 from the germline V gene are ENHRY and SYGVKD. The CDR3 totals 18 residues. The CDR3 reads CAISESVRSPSGANVLTF. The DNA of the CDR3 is TGTGCCATCAGTGAGTCGGTCAGGTCCCCCTCTGGGGCCAACGTCCTGACTTTC.

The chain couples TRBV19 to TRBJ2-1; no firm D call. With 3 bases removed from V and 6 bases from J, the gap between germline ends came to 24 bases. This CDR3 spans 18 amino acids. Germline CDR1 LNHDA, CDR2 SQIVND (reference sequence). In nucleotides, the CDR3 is TGTGCCAGTAGTATGGGGTTTGCGTGGATCCGGCTCATCAATGAGCAGTTCTTC. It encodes CASSMGFAWIRLINEQFF.

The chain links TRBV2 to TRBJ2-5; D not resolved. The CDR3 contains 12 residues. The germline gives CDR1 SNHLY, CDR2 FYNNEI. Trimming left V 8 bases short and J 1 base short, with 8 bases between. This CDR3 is CASGEVQETQYF. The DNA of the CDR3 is TGTGCCAGCGGAGAGGTCCAAGAGACCCAGTACTTC.

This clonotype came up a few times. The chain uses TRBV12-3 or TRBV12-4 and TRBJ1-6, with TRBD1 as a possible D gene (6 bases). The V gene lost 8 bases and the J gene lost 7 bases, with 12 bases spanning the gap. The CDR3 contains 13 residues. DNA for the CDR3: TGTGCCAGCGGACAGATCATCAATTCACCCCTCCACTTT. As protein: CASGQIINSPLHF.

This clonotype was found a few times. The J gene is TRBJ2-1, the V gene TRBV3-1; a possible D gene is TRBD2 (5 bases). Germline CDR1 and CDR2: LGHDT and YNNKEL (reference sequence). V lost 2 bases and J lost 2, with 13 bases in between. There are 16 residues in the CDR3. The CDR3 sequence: CASSQYGGSTYNEQFF. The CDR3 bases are TGTGCCAGCAGCCAATACGGAGGCAGTACCTACAATGAGCAGTTCTTC.

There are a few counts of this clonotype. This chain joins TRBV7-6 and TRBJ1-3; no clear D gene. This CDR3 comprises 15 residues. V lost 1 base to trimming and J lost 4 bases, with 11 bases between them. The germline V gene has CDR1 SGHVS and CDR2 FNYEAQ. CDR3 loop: CASSLEPRNGNTIYF. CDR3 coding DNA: TGTGCCAGCAGCTTAGAACCCCGGAACGGAAACACCATATATTTT.

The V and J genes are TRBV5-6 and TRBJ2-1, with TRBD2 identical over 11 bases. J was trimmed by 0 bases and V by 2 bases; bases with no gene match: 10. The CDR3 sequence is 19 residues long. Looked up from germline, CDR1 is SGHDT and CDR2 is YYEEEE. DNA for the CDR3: TGTGCCAGCAGCTTTTTGTCTAGCGGGGGGACGAGCTCCTACAATGAGCAGTTCTTC. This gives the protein CASSFLSSGGTSSYNEQFF.

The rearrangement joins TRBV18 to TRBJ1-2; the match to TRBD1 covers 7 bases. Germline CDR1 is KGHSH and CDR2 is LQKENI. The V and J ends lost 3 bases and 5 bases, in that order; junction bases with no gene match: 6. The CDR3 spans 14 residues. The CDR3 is CASSPGQITYGYTF. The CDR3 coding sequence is TGTGCCAGCTCACCGGGACAGATAACTTATGGCTACACCTTC.

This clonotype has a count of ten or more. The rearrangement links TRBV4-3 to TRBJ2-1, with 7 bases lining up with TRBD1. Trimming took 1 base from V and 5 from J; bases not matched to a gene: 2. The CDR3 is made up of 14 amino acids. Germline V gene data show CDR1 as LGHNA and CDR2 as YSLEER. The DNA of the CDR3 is TGCGCCAGCAGCCAAGGAAGGGGGCACAATGAGCAGTTCTTC. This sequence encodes CASSQGRGHNEQFF.

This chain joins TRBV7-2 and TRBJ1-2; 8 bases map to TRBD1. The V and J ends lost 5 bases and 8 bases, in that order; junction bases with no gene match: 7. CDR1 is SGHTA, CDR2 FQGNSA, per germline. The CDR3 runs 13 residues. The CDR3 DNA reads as TGTGCCAGCAGCAAGCAGGGGGCGCACGGCTACACCTTC. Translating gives CASSKQGAHGYTF.